Shown below are 26 T cell receptor beta chains from a single sample sequenced in a study of HIV-infected patients and healthy controls. About 500 ng RNA was reverse transcribed with alpha and beta constant-region primers. Separate chain-specific third strand synthesis with multiplexing indices produced the alpha and beta libraries. Each CDR3 protein is one row after TCRdb ran MiXCR on the 5' RACE reads. The sample has about 10,000 distinct CDR3 sequences, around 8% seen once; the top ten hold 5.5% to 7.5%. All unsorted peripheral T cells were captured because whole blood was used without fractionation. The sample taken for sequencing was blood. These receptors came from an adult in good health.

Judged by abundance, this clonotype is medium-sized (0.01 to 0.1%). In nucleotides, the CDR3 is TGTGCCAGCAGGGGGGACTATCCATACAATGAGCAGTTCTTC. Protein sequence: CASRGDYPYNEQFF. The chain links TRBV12-3 or TRBV12-4 to TRBJ2-1; 7 bases map to TRBD2. The V gene end was trimmed by 6 bases and the J gene end by 4 bases; junction bases not matched to a gene: 6. The CDR3 loop spans 14 amino acids.

This clonotype occurred many times. The J gene is TRBJ2-3, the V gene TRBV13, with 9 positions matching TRBD2. The germline V gene encodes CDR1 PRHDT and CDR2 FYEKMQ (reference sequence). The CDR3 is made up of 15 amino acids. The V gene end was trimmed by 1 base and the J gene end by 5 bases; junction bases not matched to a gene: 4. The DNA for the CDR3 is TGTGCCAGCAGCTTAGAGCGGGGGGAGAAAGATACGCAGTATTTT. Translating it yields CASSLERGEKDTQYF.

By its share, this clonotype is medium-sized. The chain employs TRBV7-9 and TRBJ2-2; 8 nucleotides align to TRBD2. Germline assignment: CDR1 SEHNR and CDR2 FQNEAQ (reference sequence). The V gene end was trimmed by 4 bases and the J gene end by 6 bases; junction bases not matched to a gene: 7. There are 15 residues in the CDR3. CDR3 residues: CASSYGRGIAGELFF. The DNA for the CDR3 is TGTGCCAGCAGCTACGGGAGGGGGATCGCCGGGGAGCTGTTTTTT.

This clonotype was detected ten times or more. The chain carries TRBV12-3 or TRBV12-4 and TRBJ2-1; D gene ambiguous. V dropped 3 bases and J dropped 6 bases, with 9 bases sitting between them. The CDR3 contains 13 residues. CDR3: CASSFGQPNEQFF. CDR3 DNA: TGTGCCAGCAGTTTCGGTCAGCCCAATGAGCAGTTCTTC.

In its sample, this clonotype ranks as medium-sized. This chain links TRBV10-2 with TRBJ2-2, with D uncertain. CDR3 length equals 13 residues. CDR1 is WSHSY and CDR2 is SAAADI in the germline V gene. V lost 2 bases and J 8 bases, leaving 9 bases between the germline ends. The CDR3 DNA follows: TGCGCCAGCAGTGAGATCGCTAGAGGGGAGCTGTTTTTT. Translation gives CASSEIARGELFF.

By share of the sample, this clonotype is medium-sized (0.01 to 0.1%). The chain is built from TRBV5-1 and TRBJ2-5, with a weak D call TRBD2 (5 bases). This CDR3 is built from 14 residues. Trimming shortened V by 4 bases and J by 0 bases, and 10 bases separated the two germline ends. The V gene's germline CDR1 is SGHRS and CDR2 YFSETQ. The CDR3 bases are TGCGCCAGCAGCCCGACGGGGTACCAAGAGACCCAGTACTTC. It is translated as CASSPTGYQETQYF.

This rearrangement joins TRBV25-1 to TRBJ1-4; D is unresolved. V dropped 6 bases and J dropped 8 bases, with 10 bases sitting between them. Germline V lookup: CDR1 MGHDK, CDR2 SYGVNS. This CDR3 comprises 12 residues. CDR3 nucleotides: TGTGCCAGCAGCCGGGTCGGGGAAAAACTGTTTTTT. Its translation is CASSRVGEKLFF.

The gene calls are TRBV7-2 and TRBJ1-6; maybe TRBD1 (6 bases). Trimming removed 9 bases at V and 9 bases at J, with 15 bases between. CDR1 is SGHTA, CDR2 FQGNSA, per germline. There are 13 residues in the CDR3. The CDR3 DNA reads as TGTGCCAGTAACAGGGAGCAGATTTCACCCCTCCACTTT. Translating it yields CASNREQISPLHF. Full variable domain (missing parts from reference TRBV7-2 and TRBJ1-6): GAGVSQSPSNKVTEKGKDVELRCDPISGHTALYWYRQSLGQGLEFLIYFQGNSAPDKSGLPSDRFSAERTGGSVSTLTIQRTQQEDSAVYLCASNREQISPLHFGNGTRLTVT.

In its sample, this clonotype ranks as medium-sized. The CDR3 reads CSARPTGTGGVGANVLTF. CDR3 nucleotide sequence: TGCAGTGCTAGACCAACCGGGACAGGGGGGGTCGGGGCCAACGTCCTGACTTTC. The rearrangement joins TRBV20-1 to TRBJ2-6; 11 positions match TRBD1. The CDR3 extends over 18 amino acids. Germline values: CDR1 DFQATT, CDR2 SNEGSKA (reference sequence). The junction had 10 bases not matched to a gene; V was cut back by 2 bases and J by 4 bases.

This clonotype was recorded a few times. The chain links TRBV7-9 to TRBJ1-1, with D unclear. V gave up 3 bases and J gave up 10 bases, with 12 bases separating them. The germline V gene encodes CDR1 SEHNR and CDR2 FQNEAQ (reference sequence). The CDR3 loop spans 12 amino acids. The CDR3 region is CASSFGAVRAFF. CDR3 in DNA: TGTGCCAGCAGCTTCGGTGCGGTGCGAGCTTTCTTT.

The chain couples TRBV30 to TRBJ1-5; tentative D call: TRBD1 (5 bases). The CDR3 consists of 13 residues. Germline V gene data show CDR1 as GTSNPN and CDR2 as SVGIG (reference sequence). V lost 1 base and J 5 bases, leaving 9 bases between the germline ends. In DNA form, the CDR3 reads TGTGCCTGGAGTGAGGGGAGGGATCAGCCCCAGCATTTT. Translated, it gives CAWSEGRDQPQHF.

V is TRBV10-3 and J is TRBJ2-1; 16 bases are shared with TRBD2. The junction had 5 bases not matched to a gene; V was cut back by 0 bases and J by 6 bases. The CDR3 length is 18 residues. Germline values: CDR1 ENHRY, CDR2 SYGVKD. The CDR3 region has the DNA TGTGCCATCAGTGAGTCAGGGACTAGCGGGAGGGCCAGCAATGAGCAGTTCTTC. Protein sequence: CAISESGTSGRASNEQFF.

This clonotype was observed at least ten times. The V and J genes are TRBV4-3 and TRBJ2-1, with D possibly matching TRBD2 (6 bases). Trimming cost V 0 bases and J 4 bases, with 19 bases left between them. The CDR3 length is 18 residues. Germline V CDR1 and CDR2: LGHNA, YSLEER. This chain's CDR3 is CASSQDRLAGFLYNEQFF. The CDR3 DNA follows: TGCGCCAGCAGCCAAGATCGTCTGGCGGGATTTTTGTACAATGAGCAGTTCTTC.

By frequency in the sample, this clonotype is medium-sized. J is TRBJ1-5 and V is TRBV6-2 or TRBV6-3; D is unresolved. Germline V gene sequence: CDR1 MNHEY, CDR2 SVGEGT. V was clipped by 2 bases and J by 4 bases, with 6 bases between them. CDR3 length: 13 amino acids. CDR3 sequence: CASSYGENQPQHF. The CDR3, as DNA: TGTGCCAGCAGTTACGGGGAAAATCAGCCCCAGCATTTT.

The chain is built from TRBV24-1 and TRBJ2-3; no definite D call. Germline V gene lookup returns CDR1 KGHDR and CDR2 SFDVKD. This CDR3 comprises 15 residues. V shed 5 bases and J shed 0 bases, with 11 bases lying between them. CDR3 protein: CATSGRGLSTDTQYF. The DNA for the CDR3 is TGTGCCACCAGTGGGCGAGGCCTTAGCACAGATACGCAGTATTTT.

By share, this clonotype ranks as medium-sized. The chain joins TRBV10-3 to TRBJ2-1; D is perhaps TRBD2 (6 bases). The CDR3 totals 13 residues. Germline V gives CDR1 ENHRY, CDR2 SYGVKD. Trimming took 4 bases from V and 7 from J, leaving 11 bases between them. The CDR3 DNA reads as TGTGCCATCAGTGGTCGGGAGTCAAATGAGCAGTTCTTC. Translated: CAISGRESNEQFF.

The sample holds a few counts of this clonotype. The chain employs TRBV6-1 and TRBJ2-1; perhaps TRBD1 as D (6 bases). V lost 8 bases, J lost 4 bases, and 12 bases lay in between. Germline values: CDR1 MNHNS, CDR2 SASEGT. The CDR3 totals 13 residues. Here the CDR3 DNA reads TGTGCCAGCGTACCGGGACAATACAATGAGCAGTTCTTC. This codes for CASVPGQYNEQFF.

This clonotype qualifies as medium-sized (0.01 to 0.1%). This rearrangement joins TRBV19 to TRBJ2-5, with 7 positions matching TRBD1. Germline CDR1 is LNHDA and CDR2 is SQIVND (reference sequence). The CDR3 is 14 amino acids. Losses at the gene ends were 2 bases for V and 2 bases for J; bases not matched to a gene: 2. CDR3 DNA: TGTGCCAGTAGTATACCGGGACAGCAAGAGACCCAGTACTTC. This encodes CASSIPGQQETQYF. The whole variable domain, remainder taken from reference TRBV19 and TRBJ2-5, is DGGITQSPKYLFRKEGQNVTLSCEQNLNHDAMYWYRQDPGQGLRLIYYSQIVNDFQKGDIAEGYSVSREKKESFPLTVTSAQKNPTAFYLCASSIPGQQETQYFGPGTRLLVL.

Many counts were recorded for this clonotype. V usage is TRBV5-5 and J usage is TRBJ2-7, with D unclear. Germline CDR1 SGHKS, CDR2 YYEKEE (reference sequence). Trimming pared 1 base from V and 0 bases from J, leaving 8 bases between. The length of the CDR3 is 14 residues. CDR3 protein: CASSLISASYEQYF. The CDR3 DNA follows: TGTGCCAGCAGCTTGATTTCCGCCTCCTACGAGCAGTACTTC.

This clonotype is labeled as medium-sized. CDR3 bases: TGTGCCAGCAGCATTAGGGGGGGCCAAGAGACCCAGTACTTC. Its translation: CASSIRGGQETQYF. This rearrangement joins TRBV7-2 to TRBJ2-5, with D perhaps TRBD2 (7 bases). CDR1 is SGHTA and CDR2 is FQGNSA in the germline V gene. V lost 5 bases, J lost 1 base, and 11 bases lay in between. CDR3 size: 14 residues.

This clonotype was detected ten times or more. This chain uses TRBV4-3 with TRBJ2-1; 12 bases are a match to TRBD2. The V gene end was trimmed by 2 bases and the J gene end by 6 bases; junction bases not matched to a gene: 5. The germline V gene encodes CDR1 LGHNA and CDR2 YSLEER. The CDR3 sequence is 16 residues long. DNA for the CDR3: TGCGCCAGCAGCCAACAGCGACTAGCGGGAGTCAATGAGCAGTTCTTC. Amino acids: CASSQQRLAGVNEQFF.

This clonotype occurred many times. The genes are TRBV28 and TRBJ2-3, with D unresolved. V was trimmed by 5 bases and J by 8 bases, leaving 14 bases between them. The CDR3 contains 13 residues. Germline V lookup: CDR1 MDHEN, CDR2 SYDVKM. The CDR3 loop reads CASSAAASPTQYF. As DNA, the CDR3 is TGTGCCAGCAGTGCCGCGGCCTCCCCTACGCAGTATTTT.

This clonotype is medium-sized by share. The J gene is TRBJ2-3, the V gene TRBV4-3; D gene unclear. The V gene's germline CDR1 is LGHNA and CDR2 YSLEER. V lost 0 bases and J 3 bases, leaving 7 bases between the germline ends. This CDR3 is built from 14 residues. CDR3 protein: CASSQEPSTDTQYF. DNA of the CDR3: TGCGCCAGCAGCCAAGAACCCTCGACAGATACGCAGTATTTT.

By proportion, this clonotype is medium-sized. The gene calls are TRBV11-2 and TRBJ2-4; D not certain. The ends were cut back, 3 bases at V and 0 bases at J, with 15 bases in the middle. Germline CDR1 is SGHAT and CDR2 is FQNNGV. This CDR3 region has 17 residues. CDR3 nucleotides: TGTGCCAGCAGCTTTGGCGTATCGGGTGTAGCCAAAAACATTCAGTACTTC. Protein: CASSFGVSGVAKNIQYF.

This clonotype ranks as medium-sized. J is TRBJ1-1 and V is TRBV7-8, with no clear D. Germline CDR1 and CDR2: SGHVS and FQNEAQ. The CDR3 extends over 14 amino acids. V was trimmed by 2 bases and J by 1 base, leaving 8 bases between them. This CDR3 is CASSLSDGNTEAFF. The CDR3 DNA follows: TGTGCCAGCAGCTTAAGCGACGGGAACACTGAAGCTTTCTTT.

The chain employs TRBV6-5 and TRBJ2-1; D may match TRBD1 or TRBD2 (6 bases each). Trimming took off 5 bases at V and 6 bases at J, with 14 bases between the two ends. The CDR3 is 14 residues long. Germline V gives CDR1 MNHEY, CDR2 SVGAGI. CDR3 protein: CASSTMWGANEQFF. The CDR3 DNA is TGTGCCAGCAGTACCATGTGGGGGGCCAATGAGCAGTTCTTC.